In this sample, the clone carrying this T cell receptor beta chain turned up many times. CDR1 MGHRA and CDR2 YSYEKL come from the germline V gene. Deletions cut 1 base from V and 5 bases from J, with 11 bases between. The CDR3 totals 14 residues. This sample is part of a study of T cell repertoires in cytomegalovirus infection. Using its own MiXCR run on the reads, TCRdb lists one record per CDR3 protein. This sample carries under 150,000 distinct CDR3 sequences, more than 7% of them seen once, and the ten largest clones take about 9.5%. The chain uses TRBV4-1 and TRBJ2-5; TRBD2 is a possible D gene (5 bases). Material: PBMCs. The sequence was obtained from a human donor in good health (CMV status not recorded). Some clones in this sample may be carry-over from other donors' samples. The CDR3 reads CASSQGLGAETQYF. CDR3 in DNA: TGCGCCAGCAGCCAAGGACTGGGAGCGGAGACCCAGTACTTC.